This TCR beta chain was found in a study of T cell repertoires in cytomegalovirus infection. The CDR3 covers 13 residues. V gave up 2 bases and J gave up 4 bases, with 8 bases separating them. Germline values: CDR1 MDHEN, CDR2 SYDVKM. Via MiXCR, TCRdb re-called the reads, giving one row per CDR3 protein. The table shows hundreds of thousands of distinct CDR3 sequences, with about 39% occurring only once. Note on this clonotype: The antigen is not known.

The starting material was cultured PBMCs, obtained from culture after CMV antigen stimulation. The V call is TRBV28, the J call TRBJ1-2; D gene ambiguous. This clonotype was obtained from a human donor in good health (CMV status not recorded). Some clones in this sample may be carry-over from other donors' samples. CDR3 sequence reads: CASSLGRIYGYTF. The CDR3 DNA reads as TGTGCCAGCAGTTTAGGCCGGATCTATGGCTACACCTTC.